This T cell receptor beta chain is from a study of regulatory T cells in long-lasting Graves disease (dated by TCRdb to the early 2020s). Background for the entire study: Persistent Graves' disease meant more than 5 years of antithyroid drug treatment with TSH receptor autoantibodies that stayed positive. Peripheral blood TCR sequencing and RNA sequencing compared persistent Graves' disease patients with newly diagnosed Graves' disease patients. The study was registered as a clinical trial and conducted in China. TCR sequencing covered 13 persistent and approximately 20 newly diagnosed Graves' disease patients, around 33 samples in total. Antithyroid drugs had been taken for approximately 9.5 years on average by persistent Graves' disease patients in the clinical cohort.

This clonotype came up many times. Its cognate antigen has yet to be identified. Nothing much larger sits one base from this clone, and base qualities are not available. The paper's findings and limits, for the study overall: Preferential use of TRBV28, TRBJ1-2 and TRBJ2-5 was observed in persistent disease, whereas TRBV20-1 and TRBJ2-1 were favored in newly diagnosed disease. Persistent Graves' disease patients showed lower TCR Shannon entropy and fewer highly expanded clones than newly diagnosed patients, suggesting clonal expansion. The authors noted that the small sample size was a limitation that may lower accuracy. Only peripheral blood was studied, because thyroid tissue, the primary lesion, was inaccessible. Persistent patients shared more public clonotypes among themselves (2,741) than newly diagnosed patients did (over 900). Sequencing and analysis were restricted to the TCR beta chain.

The time point label for this specimen denotes: persistent/refractory GD, antithyroid drugs over 5 years with positive TRAb. RNA was extracted from PBMCs in TRIzol for both TCR sequencing and RNA sequencing. Graves' disease was diagnosed according to American Thyroid Association guidelines. The patients came from an endocrinology department in Xi'an, China. Each patient gave roughly 10 milliliters of peripheral blood, collected in an EDTA anticoagulant tube. PBMCs were isolated by Ficoll Paque Plus density gradient separation without further T cell sorting. An Agilent 2100 Bioanalyzer and agarose gel were used to check RNA quality, and a NanoDrop 2000 was used to measure RNA concentration. Based on the germline V gene, the CDR1 and CDR2 sequences are MDHEN and SYDVKM. Spanning cysteine to phenylalanine, the CDR3 consists of 15 amino acids. The kept DNA is CDR3 alone, 45 bases in frame from the first base. V lost 8 bases and J lost 1 base, and the count of bases not matched to a germline gene is 8.

Receptor libraries were prepared by multiplex PCR. The sample was run on an Illumina HiSeq 4000. To build TCR beta libraries, CDR3 regions were amplified by Arm-PCR using iRepertoire HTBI primers. Before sequencing, the PCR products underwent gel purification. In the paper's pipeline: Gene usage analysis of CDR3 amino acid clonotypes used the 55 to 65 TRBV and more than 13 TRBJ segments found across samples. COPE and FqMerger were used to merge the filtered high-quality paired reads into contigs. BLAST was used to align contigs to IMGT TRBV, TRBD and TRBJ reference genes, and CDR3 was defined according to IMGT. Highly expanded clones were defined as clonotypes with a frequency above 0.1%. Shannon entropy was used to measure repertoire diversity, and the Gini coefficient was used to measure V-J evenness. Public clonotypes were defined as clonotypes shared by more than one individual. The public reads were run again by TCRdb, first through fastp at Q25 and then through MiXCR, and only productive beta chains were kept. Every entry covers one CDR3 protein and lists the most common genes and DNA from its rows. The V and J calls, along with clone size, are taken from TCRdb and not from the paper's own processing. This sample has about half a million distinct CDR3 sequences in its table, and about 20% of those were observed once. Around 13% of the sample lies in the top ten.

This TCR was sampled from a female donor with Graves disease. The sample was peripheral blood mononuclear cells (PBMCs), taken when the disease was refractory, from a patient treated with antithyroid drugs. This sequence uses TRBV28 and TRBJ1-2; TRBD1 agrees with 9 junctional bases. The encoded CDR3 is CASGGQGTGNYGYTF. The bases are TGTGCCAGCGGAGGACAGGGGACCGGTAACTATGGCTACACCTTC.